This T cell receptor (beta chain) came from a study of tumor and adjacent non-tumor tissue in lung cancer. For this clonotype: The antigen is undetermined. Mismatch with germline at one junction end may stem from a read error.

A modified ARM-PCR protocol with three rounds of nested PCR amplified TCRbeta. MiXCR was run by TCRdb on the multiplex PCR reads, yielding one entry per CDR3 protein. The top ten hold 19% of the sample, which has approximately 100,000 distinct CDR3 sequences, 60% to 65% seen once. No cell sorting was done before RNA was extracted from the tissue. More than 3 cm separated this lung sample from the edge of the tumor. The CDR3 consists of 16 residues. The germline V gene encodes CDR1 MGHDK and CDR2 SYGVNS. Findings of the study overall: Tumor TCR diversity, when higher, was linked to shorter survival.

The chain carries TRBV25-1 and TRBJ2-5; 8 bases map to TRBD2. What was sequenced was distant non-tumor lung tissue. The TCR originated in a man between 60 and 75 years old with non-small cell lung cancer. DNA of the CDR3: TGTGCCAACAGTGATAGTCGGGAGGGCCGGGAGAAGACCCAGTACTTC. Protein: CANSDSREGREKTQYF.